This T cell receptor (beta chain) appears in the sequencing data of a study of vaccination and CD4 T cells after COVID-19. The V end was cut by 2 bases, the J end by 4 bases, with 9 bases between. The CDR3 contains 13 residues. Per germline, CDR1 SGHTA and CDR2 FQGNSA. The study sequenced cultured CD4+ T cell DNA using the Oncomine TCR Beta short-read assay. MiXCR was run by TCRdb on the PCR reads, yielding one entry per CDR3 protein. The repertoire holds about 8,800 distinct CDR3 sequences, over 45% seen once, with 17% in the top ten. Treatment given: 10-day PBMC culture with coronavirus spike peptide pools or control peptides (ViraFEST assay). The unexposed donor gave CD4+ T cells before the COVID-19 pandemic (2011-2018). A note on this clonotype: Its matching antigen is unknown.

The V and J genes are TRBV7-2 and TRBJ2-7, with D possibly being TRBD2 (6 bases). The sequencing input was CD4+ T cells from blood, cultured in vitro. This TCR was sampled from a human donor in good health. CDR3 bases: TGTGCCAGCAGCTTATCGGGGGTTTACGAGCAGTACTTC. Its translation is CASSLSGVYEQYF.